This passage covers 6 T cell receptor beta chains from one sample sequenced in a study of brain T cells in children with intractable seizures. Here immunoSEQ multiplex PCR was the method, and the copy in TCRdb shows in-frame clones only, minus some. The sample shows a few hundred thousand clones, 93% of them seen only once. The time point is: blood from clinic visit 5 months post-surgery; TSC patient then seizure free. Sequences were derived from peripheral blood, sampled 4 to 6 months after surgery. The receptors originated from a boy in the first two years of life with tuberous sclerosis and intractable seizures.

This chain uses TRBV4-1 with TRBJ2-1; TRBD2 aligns across 8 bases. CDR1 is MGHRA, CDR2 YSYEKL, per germline. The CDR3 has 16 residues. V lost 0 bases to trimming and J lost 8 bases; unmatched junction nucleotides: 9. The DNA of the CDR3 is TGCGCCAGCAGCCAAGATCAGCGACTAGCGTGGTATGAGCAGTTCTTC. Amino acids: CASSQDQRLAWYEQFF.

The V and J genes are TRBV7-9 and TRBJ2-5, with 12 nucleotides matching TRBD1. The CDR3 sequence is 16 residues long. With V trimmed by 5 bases and J by 3 bases, 7 bases remained unmatched. Germline-derived CDR1 and CDR2 are SEHNR and FQNEAQ (reference sequence). CDR3 amino acids: CASSRAGTGGEETQYF. In DNA form, the CDR3 reads TGTGCCAGCAGCCGAGCCGGGACAGGGGGCGAAGAGACCCAGTACTTC. Full variable domain (missing parts from reference TRBV7-9 and TRBJ2-5): DTGVSQNPRHKITKRGQNVTFRCDPISEHNRLYWYRQTLGQGPEFLTYFQNEAQLEKSRLLSDRFSAERPKGSFSTLEIQRTEQGDSAMYLCASSRAGTGGEETQYFGPGTRLLVL.

The chain is built from TRBV5-4 and TRBJ2-3, with D tentatively TRBD2 (5 bases). The CDR3 is made up of 16 amino acids. Germline V gene data show CDR1 as SGHNT and CDR2 as YYREEE (reference sequence). Deletions cut 6 bases from V and 1 base from J, with 18 bases between. In DNA, the CDR3 is TGTGCCAGCACCATCGGGCGGGCCGGGGGCACAGATACGCAGTATTTT. This codes for CASTIGRAGGTDTQYF. Full variable domain (remainder filled in from reference TRBV5-4 and TRBJ2-3): ETGVTQSPTHLIKTRGQQVTLRCSSQSGHNTVSWYQQALGQGPQFIFQYYREEENGRGNFPPRFSGLQFPNYSSELNVNALELDDSALYLCASTIGRAGGTDTQYFGPGTRLTVL.

The V gene is TRBV12-5, the J gene TRBJ1-2; weak D call: TRBD1 (6 bases). Germline assignment: CDR1 LGHNT and CDR2 FRNRAP. Trimming left V 1 base short and J 7 bases short, with 10 bases between. CDR3 length: 13 amino acids. The chain's CDR3 is CASGLDRARGYTF. DNA of the CDR3: TGTGCTAGTGGTTTGGACAGGGCACGTGGCTACACCTTC. Filled out from reference TRBV12-5 and TRBJ1-2, the complete variable domain reads DARVTQTPRHKVTEMGQEVTMRCQPILGHNTVFWYRQTMMQGLELLAYFRNRAPLDDSGMPKDRFSAEMPDATLATLKIQPSEPRDSAVYFCASGLDRARGYTFGSGTRLTVV.

This clone was counted between two and nine times. The V and J genes are TRBV6-5 and TRBJ2-7; 7 bases align to TRBD1. V was pared by 5 bases and J by 2 bases, with 9 bases of the junction left unmatched. Germline CDR1 MNHEY, CDR2 SVGAGI. The CDR3 loop spans 15 amino acids. The CDR3 loop reads CASSLRGDRAYEQYF. As DNA, the CDR3 is TGTGCCAGCAGTCTACGGGGAGACAGGGCCTACGAGCAGTACTTC.

This chain joins TRBV7-2 and TRBJ2-2; 14 bases agree with TRBD2. Germline values: CDR1 SGHTA, CDR2 FQGNSA. V lost 1 base, J lost 4 bases, and 5 bases stayed unmatched. This CDR3 contains 18 residues. CDR3 region: CASSLVFGLAGGTGELFF. In DNA form, the CDR3 reads TGTGCCAGCAGCTTAGTGTTCGGACTAGCGGGGGGCACCGGGGAGCTGTTTTTT.